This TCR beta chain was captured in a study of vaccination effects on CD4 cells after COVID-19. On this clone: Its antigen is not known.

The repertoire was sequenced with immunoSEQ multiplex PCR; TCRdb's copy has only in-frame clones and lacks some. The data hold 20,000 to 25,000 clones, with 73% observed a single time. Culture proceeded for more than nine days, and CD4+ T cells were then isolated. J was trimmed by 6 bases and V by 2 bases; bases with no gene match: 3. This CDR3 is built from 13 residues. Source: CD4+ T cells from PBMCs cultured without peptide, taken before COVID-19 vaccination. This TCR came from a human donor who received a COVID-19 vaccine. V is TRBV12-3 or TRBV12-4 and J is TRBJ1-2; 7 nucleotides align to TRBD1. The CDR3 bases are TGTGCCAGCAGTTTAATGACAGGGAATGGCTACACCTTC. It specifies CASSLMTGNGYTF.